Below, 20 T cell receptor beta chains from the same sample are listed, as sequenced in a study of blood T cell repertoires in COVID-19. The table came from immunoSEQ multiplex PCR; TCRdb's copy has only in-frame clones and leaves some out. The sample contains hundreds of thousands of clones, just over 90% of which appear only once. What was sequenced was PBMCs or T cells enriched from blood (not recorded which). The origin of the receptors is a woman between 18 and 30 years old who had recovered from COVID-19.

J is TRBJ1-5 and V is TRBV7-9; maybe TRBD1 (6 bases). The CDR3 contains 15 residues. Trimming took 3 bases from V and 4 from J, leaving 13 bases between them. The germline V gene has CDR1 SEHNR and CDR2 FQNEAQ (reference sequence). The CDR3 nucleotides read TGTGCCAGCAGCTTCGGGACAACGGGAAATCAGCCCCAGCATTTT. Protein product: CASSFGTTGNQPQHF. The whole variable domain, remainder taken from reference TRBV7-9 and TRBJ1-5, is DTGVSQNPRHKITKRGQNVTFRCDPISEHNRLYWYRQTLGQGPEFLTYFQNEAQLEKSRLLSDRFSAERPKGSFSTLEIQRTEQGDSAMYLCASSFGTTGNQPQHFGDGTRLSIL.

V and J are TRBV20-1 and TRBJ2-7, with D tentatively TRBD1 (7 bases). The CDR3 contains 11 residues. The germline V and J ends were trimmed by 3 bases and 8 bases, with 11 bases remaining between them. The germline V gene has CDR1 DFQATT and CDR2 SNEGSKA (reference sequence). Here the CDR3 DNA reads TGCAGTGCTAGGGAGGGGGCCAAGCAGTACTTC. Amino acid sequence: CSAREGAKQYF.

The J gene is TRBJ1-4, the V gene TRBV7-9; D not certain. Germline V lookup: CDR1 SEHNR, CDR2 FQNEAQ (reference sequence). V was cut by 5 bases and J by 8 bases, with 12 bases left in between. There are 13 residues in the CDR3. CDR3 nucleotides: TGTGCCAGCAGCCATTCAGGATTCGAAAAACTGTTTTTT. As protein: CASSHSGFEKLFF.

The chain recombines TRBV28 with TRBJ1-5; a weak D match, TRBD1 (6 bases). The V and J ends lost 4 bases and 4 bases respectively, with 8 bases between them. The CDR3 has 13 residues. Per germline, CDR1 MDHEN and CDR2 SYDVKM. CDR3 in DNA: TGTGCCAGCAGTTGGGGACAAAATCAGCCCCAGCATTTT. This gives the protein CASSWGQNQPQHF.

The V and J genes are TRBV4-2 and TRBJ2-3; 8 bases match TRBD2. From germline, CDR1 is LGHNA and CDR2 YNFKEQ. J gave up 6 bases and V 6 bases, and 17 bases lay outside the gene matches. The CDR3 has 17 amino acids. The CDR3 here is CASRAGAAGAPQDTQYF. CDR3 coding DNA: TGTGCCAGCAGGGCCGGCGCAGCGGGGGCCCCTCAGGATACGCAGTATTTT.

This chain joins TRBV29-1 and TRBJ1-5; 10 nucleotides match TRBD1. V lost 4 bases, J lost 0 bases, and 9 bases stayed unmatched. Germline CDR1 and CDR2: SQVTM and ANQGSEA. This CDR3 is 17 amino acids long. In DNA form, the CDR3 reads TGCAGCGTTGGGGGGACAGGGGATGAGCATAGCAATCAGCCCCAGCATTTT. Encoded protein: CSVGGTGDEHSNQPQHF.

V usage is TRBV7-9 and J usage is TRBJ1-2, with D perhaps matching TRBD1 (5 bases). CDR3 length equals 13 residues. V was trimmed by 1 base and J by 7 bases, leaving 10 bases between them. Germline V gives CDR1 SEHNR, CDR2 FQNEAQ (reference sequence). The CDR3 DNA is TGTGCCAGCAGCTTAGAGACAGCCGCTGGCTACACCTTC. Translation: CASSLETAAGYTF.

The chain couples TRBV7-3 to TRBJ2-3; 9 bases map to TRBD2. Germline loops: CDR1 SGHTA, CDR2 FQGTGA. The CDR3 consists of 15 residues. V was clipped by 8 bases and J by 0 bases; unmatched bases: 6. The CDR3: CASGRTSESTDTQYF. The CDR3 DNA sequence: TGTGCCAGCGGTCGGACTAGCGAAAGCACAGATACGCAGTATTTT.

The chain employs TRBV6-2 or TRBV6-3 and TRBJ1-2; the D gene is possibly TRBD1 (6 bases). The V gene's germline CDR1 is MNHEY and CDR2 SVGEGT. CDR3 length equals 13 residues. Deletions cut 5 bases from V and 2 bases from J, with 9 bases between. CDR3 protein: CASSPDRNYGYTF. The CDR3 region has the DNA TGTGCCAGCAGTCCCGACAGGAACTATGGCTACACCTTC.

The chain has TRBV4-3 and TRBJ1-5, with D possibly matching TRBD1 (5 bases). Germline V lookup: CDR1 LGHNA, CDR2 YSLEER. CDR3 length: 15 residues. V lost 2 bases and J lost 2, with 10 bases in between. CDR3 DNA sequence: TGCGCCAGCAGCCAAAATCAGGGCGGCAATCAGCCCCAGCATTTT. Its translation: CASSQNQGGNQPQHF.

This chain uses TRBV3-1 (or the pseudogene TRBV3-2) with TRBJ1-4; the match to TRBD1 covers 7 bases. The germline V gene has CDR1 LGHDT and CDR2 YNNKEL (reference sequence). Unmatched junction bases numbered 5, after V lost 2 bases and J lost 8 bases. This CDR3 has 14 residues. The CDR3, as DNA: TGTGCCAGCAGCCAAAAGGGGGCTTGGGAAAAACTGTTTTTT. This translates into CASSQKGAWEKLFF.

V is TRBV27 and J is TRBJ2-1, with 7 bases lining up with TRBD1. Per the germline V gene, CDR1 is MNHEY and CDR2 is SMNVEV (reference sequence). The V segment lost 4 bases and the J segment 8 bases; nucleotides outside the gene matches: 17. The CDR3 sequence is 17 residues long. CDR3 DNA: TGTGCCAGCAGTTCAAACCCGGGACAGAACCTTTTGGATGAGCAGTTCTTC. It translates to CASSSNPGQNLLDEQFF.

The J gene is TRBJ1-6, the V gene TRBV5-1, with D possibly matching TRBD1 (5 bases). Germline assignment: CDR1 SGHRS and CDR2 YFSETQ. This CDR3 comprises 15 residues. The germline V and J ends were trimmed by 0 bases and 7 bases, with 11 bases remaining between them. This CDR3 reads CASSLGRAQNSPLHF. The CDR3, as DNA: TGCGCCAGCAGCTTGGGCAGGGCTCAAAATTCACCCCTCCACTTT.

The chain links TRBV28 to TRBJ2-3; tentative D call: TRBD1 (5 bases). Germline CDR1 MDHEN, CDR2 SYDVKM. V lost 3 bases and J lost 4, with 17 bases in between. CDR3 length equals 16 residues. CDR3 nucleotides: TGTGCCAGCAGTTTTCAACGGACAAACAGAGCAGATACGCAGTATTTT. Translation: CASSFQRTNRADTQYF.

The chain has TRBV19 and TRBJ2-1, with TRBD2 matching 11 bases. The V gene's germline CDR1 is LNHDA and CDR2 SQIVND (reference sequence). V was pared by 9 bases and J by 6 bases, with 10 bases of the junction left unmatched. The CDR3 runs to 15 residues. CDR3 residues: CASRGLADMSNEQFF. For the CDR3, the DNA is TGTGCCAGCCGGGGACTAGCGGACATGTCCAATGAGCAGTTCTTC. The variable domain in full, completed from reference TRBV19 and TRBJ2-1, reads DGGITQSPKYLFRKEGQNVTLSCEQNLNHDAMYWYRQDPGQGLRLIYYSQIVNDFQKGDIAEGYSVSREKKESFPLTVTSAQKNPTAFYLCASRGLADMSNEQFFGPGTRLTVL.

The V gene is TRBV24-1, the J gene TRBJ2-1, with a tentative D call TRBD1 (5 bases). Per germline, CDR1 KGHDR and CDR2 SFDVKD. CDR3 length: 15 amino acids. Trimming shortened V by 3 bases and J by 9 bases, and 17 bases separated the two germline ends. The DNA of the CDR3 is TGTGCCACCAGTGATGGGCAGGGAAGTTATAGTGAGCAGTTCTTC. Translation: CATSDGQGSYSEQFF.

The gene calls are TRBV3-1 (or the pseudogene TRBV3-2) and TRBJ1-6, with D possibly being TRBD1 (5 bases). CDR1 is LGHDT and CDR2 is YNNKEL in the germline V gene (reference sequence). The CDR3 contains 20 residues. Trimming took 3 bases from V and 0 from J, leaving 21 bases between them. CDR3 in amino acids: CASSQYIRDSKSSYNSPLHF. As DNA, the CDR3 is TGTGCCAGCAGCCAGTATATTAGGGACTCAAAGAGCTCCTATAATTCACCCCTCCACTTT.

This sequence joins TRBV6-5 and TRBJ2-7; 12 positions agree with TRBD2. V shed 2 bases, J shed 3 bases, and the junction held 2 bases outside the gene matches. This CDR3 is built from 15 residues. CDR1 is MNHEY and CDR2 is SVGAGI in the germline V gene. The CDR3 DNA reads TGTGCCAGCAGTTACCTAGCGGGGGGGAGCTACGAGCAGTACTTC. This gives the protein CASSYLAGGSYEQYF.

This clone was seen a single time. This chain's CDR3 is CASRSEGQGGGSTQYF. The CDR3 DNA sequence: TGTGCCAGCAGGAGTGAGGGACAGGGAGGGGGATCTACGCAGTATTTT. J is TRBJ2-3 and V is TRBV2, with 9 positions matching TRBD1. The CDR3 runs 16 residues. The germline gives CDR1 SNHLY, CDR2 FYNNEI. V shed 6 bases, J shed 8 bases, and the junction held 15 bases outside the gene matches.

The J gene is TRBJ1-2, the V gene TRBV9; D unresolved. From germline, CDR1 is SGDLS and CDR2 YYNGEE. Trimming stripped 4 bases from V and 8 bases from J, with 21 bases between. The CDR3 consists of 15 residues. CDR3 residues: CASSPLRTPPSGYTF. The CDR3 DNA reads as TGTGCCAGCAGCCCCCTCCGGACTCCTCCCTCAGGCTACACCTTC.